Listed below are T cell receptor beta chains from one sample, sequenced in a study of cytomegalovirus exposure and HLA in healthy donors. Here immunoSEQ multiplex PCR was the method, and the copy in TCRdb shows in-frame clones only, minus some. The sample lists fewer than 50,000 clones; approximately 66% were seen once. Sequences were obtained from PBMCs. These receptors were obtained from a man in his fifties or sixties in good health and CMV-seropositive. Each CDR3 is given with its conserved first and last residue. A D gene is named only where the DNA matches it firmly. Rows give clone size only sometimes, using once, few, many, or a class for an expanded clone.

V	size	J	D	DNA	CDR3
TRBV18	few	TRBJ2-3	TRBD2	TGTGCCAGCTCATCGACTAGCCAGCGCACAGATACGCAGTATTTT	CASSSTSQRTDTQYF
TRBV18	medium-sized	TRBJ1-1	TRBD1	TGTGCCAGCTCACCTTTTCCGGGACAGCTGAACACTGAAGCTTTCTTT	CASSPFPGQLNTEAFF
TRBV6-1	few	TRBJ1-6	-	TGTGCCAGCAGTGAATCAGTCGGGAATTCACCCCTCCACTTT	CASSESVGNSPLHF
TRBV4-2	-	TRBJ2-7	TRBD2	TGTGCCAGCAGCCAAGGGGAGGGAGCTACCTACGAGCAGTACTTC	CASSQGEGATYEQYF
TRBV6-4	-	TRBJ2-7	TRBD1	TGTGCCACCGGAATGGGGGACAGGGGATACGAGCAGTACTTC	CATGMGDRGYEQYF
TRBV5-1	-	TRBJ1-1	-	TGCGCCAGCAGCTTGACACCGGGGAACACTGAAGCTTTCTTT	CASSLTPGNTEAFF
TRBV15	-	TRBJ1-5	-	TGTGCCACCAGCAGAGATAGGGGGCCCCAGCATTTT	CATSRDRGPQHF
TRBV7-9	-	TRBJ1-1	-	TGTGCCAGCATGGGGGACACAGGGATGAACACTGAAGCTTTCTTT	CASMGDTGMNTEAFF
TRBV7-2	-	TRBJ1-5	-	TGTGCCAGCAGCTACAGGGACGGCAGTCAGCCCCAGCATTTT	CASSYRDGSQPQHF
TRBV6-6	-	TRBJ1-5	-	TGTGCCAGCAGTTACGGCGACGGGACCCAGCATTTT	CASSYGDGTQHF
TRBV28	-	TRBJ2-7	TRBD2	TGTGCCAGCAGGCGGGGGGGAACATCCTACGAGCAGTACTTC	CASRRGGTSYEQYF
TRBV23-1	few	TRBJ2-6	-	TGCGCCAGCACCCTGGACAGCTCTGGGGCCAACGTCCTGACTTTC	CASTLDSSGANVLTF
TRBV9	-	TRBJ2-7	TRBD2	TGTGCCAGCAGTCGGACTAGCGGGGGAGGGGAGCAGTACTTC	CASSRTSGGGEQYF
TRBV9	few	TRBJ2-1	TRBD2	TGTGCCAGCAGCGCCGGGACTAGAGCCTACAATGAGCAGTTCTTC	CASSAGTRAYNEQFF
TRBV7-2	once	TRBJ2-5	TRBD1	TGTGCCAGCAGCCCACAGGGGTCACAAGAGACCCAGTACTTC	CASSPQGSQETQYF
TRBV30	-	TRBJ1-1	-	TGTGCCTGGTCGCCCAGGGGAGCGAACACTGAAGCTTTCTTT	CAWSPRGANTEAFF
TRBV5-1	few	TRBJ1-1	TRBD1	TGCGCCAGCAGCTGGAAGGGTGATTGGGACAGCGAAGCTTTCTTT	CASSWKGDWDSEAFF
TRBV29-1	-	TRBJ1-4	-	TGCAGCGTTGTCCCAGGGGACACTAATGAAAAACTGTTTTTT	CSVVPGDTNEKLFF
TRBV7-2	-	TRBJ1-2	-	TGTGTCAGCAGCTTAGGAGGGCCGAGAAGTGGCTACACCTTC	CVSSLGGPRSGYTF
TRBV5-1	-	TRBJ1-1	-	TGCGCCAGCCTTGGGAGGGGGAAGGGGAGGACTGAAGCTTTCTTT	CASLGRGKGRTEAFF
TRBV2	once	TRBJ2-1	TRBD1	TGTGCCAGCAGCAGGGACAGTGATGAGCAGTTCTTC	CASSRDSDEQFF
TRBV28	-	TRBJ1-5	TRBD1	TGTGCCAGCAGCCCAGCGGGACAGGCTAAGCAGCCCCAGCATTTT	CASSPAGQAKQPQHF
TRBV6-5	-	TRBJ1-1	-	TGTGCCAGCAGGTCGCGGGGGGCGAACACTGAAGCTTTCTTT	CASRSRGANTEAFF
TRBV5-4	-	TRBJ2-6	-	TGTGCCAGCAGCCCCTTCAGGCACCCTATTACTGGGGCCAACGTCCTGACTTTC	CASSPFRHPITGANVLTF
TRBV10-3	-	TRBJ2-7	-	TGTGCCATAAAGAAGGACAGCGCCCCTAACTACGAGCAGTACTTC	CAIKKDSAPNYEQYF
TRBV4-3	-	TRBJ2-2	-	TGCGCCAGCAGCCAAGAAGCAGGCAGGACAGCCCCCGGGGAGCTGTTTTTT	CASSQEAGRTAPGELFF
TRBV4-3	few	TRBJ1-4	-	TGCGCCAGCAGCCAAGAAAGACACCTAACTAATGAAAAACTGTTTTTT	CASSQERHLTNEKLFF
TRBV10-3	many	TRBJ1-5	-	TGTGCCATCAGTGAGTCGATGACTAATCAGCCCCAGCATTTT	CAISESMTNQPQHF
TRBV2	-	TRBJ2-2	-	TGTGCCAGCACGGGGAACACCGGGGAGCTGTTTTTT	CASTGNTGELFF
TRBV15	-	TRBJ2-7	-	TGTGCCACCAGCAGAGCTGCTACGGGCTCCTACGAGCAGTACTTC	CATSRAATGSYEQYF
TRBV7-3	-	TRBJ1-1	-	TGTGCCAGCAGCTCGGGACAGAACACTGAAGCTTTCTTT	CASSSGQNTEAFF
TRBV30	-	TRBJ1-1	-	TGTGCCTGGAGTGTGAGTCCAAACACTGAAGCTTTCTTT	CAWSVSPNTEAFF
TRBV5-4	-	TRBJ1-1	-	TGTGCCAGCAGAAACACAGGGAACACTGAAGCTTTCTTT	CASRNTGNTEAFF
TRBV9	-	TRBJ2-7	-	TGTGCCAGCAGCGTAGGGGACATTCTCTACGAGCAGTACTTC	CASSVGDILYEQYF
TRBV13	once	TRBJ2-7	TRBD1	TGTGCCAGCAGCTTGAGTAGGGACTATTGGGGGACAGGGACCTACGAGCAGTACTTC	CASSLSRDYWGTGTYEQYF
TRBV4-3	once	TRBJ2-2	-	TGCGCCAGCAGCCCGATGGTTCAGGGCACCGGGGAGCTGTTTTTT	CASSPMVQGTGELFF
TRBV29-1	-	TRBJ2-7	TRBD1	TGCAGCGCAAACAGGGGAAGCTCCTACGAGCAGTACTTC	CSANRGSSYEQYF
TRBV21-1	-	TRBJ1-4	-	TGTGCCAGCAGCGCTCCGGCAGGGGGCAGGGAAAAACTGTTTTTT	CASSAPAGGREKLFF
TRBV4-1	-	TRBJ1-2	TRBD1	TGCGCCAGCAGCCCAGGACAGGGGGTCCCTTATGGCTACACCTTC	CASSPGQGVPYGYTF
TRBV11-1	-	TRBJ2-7	TRBD2	TGTGCCAGCAGCTTATGGGGGGGCTCCTACGAGCAGTACTTC	CASSLWGGSYEQYF
TRBV7-2	-	TRBJ1-2	TRBD1	TGTGCCAGCAGCTTAGGTATGGGACAGTACTATGGCTACACCTTC	CASSLGMGQYYGYTF
TRBV23-1	-	TRBJ2-2	-	TGCGCCAGCAGTCAATCCATCACCGGGGAGCTGTTTTTT	CASSQSITGELFF
TRBV9	once	TRBJ2-3	TRBD1	TGTGCCAGCAGCGTAGCCGGACAGGGGAGGGATACGCAGTATTTT	CASSVAGQGRDTQYF
TRBV11-2	-	TRBJ1-1	-	TGTGCCAGCAGCTTTACAGGGAACACTGAAGCTTTCTTT	CASSFTGNTEAFF
TRBV5-6	once	TRBJ1-6	-	TGTGCCAGCAGCCCGGGAGGACAGAATTCACCCCTCCACTTT	CASSPGGQNSPLHF
TRBV27	-	TRBJ2-5	-	TGTGCCAGCAGTTGGGGCAGAGAAGAGACCCAGTACTTC	CASSWGREETQYF
TRBV6-1	-	TRBJ1-2	-	TGTGCCAGCAGTGAATATAAAGACAGTGTCAGGACCTTC	CASSEYKDSVRTF
TRBV6-5	-	TRBJ1-3	-	TGTGCCAGCAGTTACCAGGCCACCTCTGGAAACACCATATATTTT	CASSYQATSGNTIYF
TRBV30	-	TRBJ2-2	TRBD1	TGTGCCTGGAGTGTAGGACAGGGGATGACCGGGGAGCTGTTTTTT	CAWSVGQGMTGELFF
TRBV5-1	-	TRBJ2-7	TRBD1	TGCGCCAGCAGCCCGGAGGTGGGACAGAAGTACTTC	CASSPEVGQKYF